This T cell receptor beta chain was sequenced in a study of T-cell memory formation after mild COVID-19. Study in general: Largely donor-specific TCR clusters were found.

V gave up 1 base and J gave up 6 bases; unmatched junction bases: 9. The CDR3 has 15 amino acids. CDR1 and CDR2 (germline): LNHNV, YYDKDF (reference sequence). cDNA libraries for TCR alpha and TCR beta, carrying sample barcodes and UMIs, came from 5'RACE with constant-segment primers. TCRdb reprocessed the 5' RACE reads via MiXCR and lists one record per CDR3 protein. The table shows 100,000 or so distinct CDR3 sequences, with over 8.5% occurring only once. General study findings and limits: SARS-CoV-2 specificity was not confirmed for second-wave clones peaking on day 37. There was a balanced CD4/CD8 profile in clones contracting day 15 to 85, and later expanders leaned CD4+.

Comment on this clonotype: Its cognate antigen is unknown.

This clonotype was sampled from a man in his late teens or twenties who had mild COVID-19 (a few samples of this study predate the infection). Cell type and time point are not known. The chain has TRBV15 and TRBJ2-7; 7 nucleotides line up with TRBD1. Sequencing input: PBMCs or a T cell subset sorted from them (not recorded which). This chain's CDR3 is CATSRGIQGSGEQYF. The CDR3 DNA sequence: TGTGCCACCAGCAGAGGAATACAGGGGTCTGGCGAGCAGTACTTC.